This T cell receptor beta chain comes out of a study of cytomegalovirus exposure and HLA in healthy donors (dated by TCRdb to 2016 to 2017). Concerning the study at large: An earlier analysis of several hundred of the donors reported about 260 Gb of sequence data and roughly 120 million unique TCR beta sequences obtained from around 190 million T cells. Roughly 300 gigabases of sequencing data and approximately 80 million unique TCR sequences were included in an early release covering roughly 600 HLA-typed donors. Of the roughly 410 genotyped donors, 70% to 90% were placed in the genetic ancestry cluster associated with self-reported Caucasian donors. The study aimed to test whether signatures of past pathogen exposure could be identified by cataloging public T cell receptors. The T cell repertoires of some 670 subjects were profiled by immunosequencing and related to cytomegalovirus serostatus. Besides the first cohort of 666 subjects, a separate validation cohort made up of some 110 different subjects was used. The study combined high-throughput TCR immunosequencing, statistical association of individual TCRs with disease status, and machine learning to predict cytomegalovirus infection status. In a later analysis, previously published TCR beta repertoires from 666 donors were re-analyzed and high-resolution HLA genotyping was added so that TCR occurrence patterns could be studied. Rather than using new phenotypic data, the later analysis identified candidate immune exposures from TCR beta sequences and from how often those sequences occurred across donors. An earlier analysis of around 580 of the donors used high-throughput TCR beta sequencing to judge whether each TCR beta V gene segment behaved as functional or pseudogenic. Donor age, sex, ethnicity and CMV serostatus were collected together with the repertoire data. In a later genetic analysis, genome-wide SNP genotypes for about 55% of the roughly 700 donors were used, and that subset was treated as a discovery cohort. Every repertoire in the discovery cohort had been generated on one and the same sequencing platform. Class I and class II HLA loci were covered by the typing at four-digit resolution. Typing coverage differed by locus: A, B, C, DRB1 and DQB1 were typed in roughly 620-630 donors, DQA1 in 500 to 550, DPA1 in roughly 590, and DPB1 in 450 to 490. Four to six DR-DQ haplotypes were handled as single units for association and clustering, since linkage in the cohort was strong. Among about 370 genotyped donors of the cohort, an average of roughly 230,000 unique TCR beta nucleotide sequences was sequenced per donor, of which about 19% were non-productive.

The CDR3 holds 16 amino acids from the cysteine to the phenylalanine. Of the read, only the CDR3 DNA is kept; its 48 bases are in frame from base 1. The germline V gene (reference sequence) specifies MNHEY as CDR1 and SMNVEV as CDR2. V loses 8 bases, J loses 7 bases, and the germline ends lie 23 bases apart. The cohort consisted of approximately 690 healthy bone marrow donors. Cohort members were all nominally healthy when sampled, although unrecorded immune exposures were likely present. The donor tested CMV seronegative, placing the donor among the 350 or so seronegative members of the cohort. A peripheral blood sample was collected from each donor, and TCR beta sequencing was performed on peripheral blood mononuclear cells. The Qiagen DNeasy Blood Extraction Kit was used to extract genomic DNA from the blood cell samples. The method behind the library was the immunoSEQ multiplex PCR assay. For the multiplex PCR, a mixture combining 60 forward primers for TCR Vbeta segments and 13 reverse primers for TCR Jbeta segments was used. A multiplex PCR assay on genomic DNA amplified the CDR3 region of rearranged TCR beta genes. The Illumina HiSeq System was used to sequence the amplified TCR beta libraries as 87-base-pair reads. The authors' pipeline ran thus. A later analysis counted approximately 84 million unique TCR beta chains across the 670 or so repertoires, and around 9.9 million of these chains were shared by at least two donors. Raw reads were error-corrected and collapsed into unique sequences by a nearest-neighbor algorithm in which closely related sequences were merged to remove PCR and sequencing errors. V, D and J gene segments were assigned by aligning CDR3 sequences to IMGT reference sequences. For a sequence to be retained, at least a six-nucleotide match to both a V gene segment and a J gene segment was required. A rearrangement was called productive if the CDR3 had no stop codons and remained in frame with V and J, and every other rearrangement was called non-productive. CDR3 was defined by IMGT convention, running from the second conserved V-encoded cysteine to the conserved J-encoded phenylalanine. Sequences without an unambiguous match to a single V gene segment were excluded from the earlier analysis of about 600 of the donors. An earlier analysis of some 610 of the donors called V segments functional above 56.7% productive rearrangements and segregating when the between-donor standard deviation exceeded 5%. A statistical classification framework was built for diagnosing cytomegalovirus status from the catalog of TCR beta chain sequences. V and J gene assignment, in a later analysis, came from comparing TCR nucleotide sequences with IMGT/GENE-DB human TR gene sequences. The TCRdist pipeline was used in a later analysis to assign CDR3 sequences and most-parsimonious VDJ recombination scenarios. In a later analysis, every TCR beta chain was defined by the combination of its CDR3 amino acid sequence and its V-gene family, and reads without a unique V-gene family were dropped. To address suspected cross-contamination and a sequencing artifact, a later analysis removed some 620 highly shared, low-generation-probability nucleotide sequences. In a later analysis, a clonal expansion index was calculated for each public chain from normalized within-repertoire ranks of inferred template counts. Generation probabilities in a later analysis came from a VDJ recombination model fitted to out-of-frame rearrangements, and those results were checked against IGoR. A later analysis scored TCR-TCR, TCR-HLA and TCR-CMV co-occurrence with hypergeometric tests, applying a repertoire-size bias correction to TCR pairs. In a later analysis, false discovery rates were estimated by permuting HLA or CMV assignments 20 times. In a later analysis, co-occurring TCRs were grouped using DBSCAN, with TCRdist sequence similarity added in when clustering inside HLA-allele-positive subsets. For co-occurrence clustering, repertoires with fewer than 30,000 or more than 120,000 public chains were excluded, along with roughly five repertoires with anomalous nucleotide sharing. As stored in TCRdb, this immuneACCESS dataset retains in-frame rearrangements with V and J assigned. A fraction of the clones does not appear; measured against another copy, unresolved V genes explain less than half of the discrepancy, and the remainder lacks a known reason. That table furnishes V, J and clone size, whereas the DNA furnished D and trimming. Across this sample there are under 150,000 clones, with more than 75% seen only once. The ten largest clones capture about 4.7% of the sample.

Study-wide findings and limitations: Most TCR sequences were seen in very few donors, while some public TCRs were found in many individuals. This cohort had only TCR beta chains sequenced, and the lack of alpha or paired-chain data limited which features could be detected. A later genetic analysis associated a missense DCLRE1C variant with V-gene and J-gene trimming of TCR beta chains, and an independent cohort replicated the association. A later analysis found that most CMV-associated TCR beta chains appeared HLA-restricted, with HLA associations seemingly driven largely by CMV exposure. At a false discovery rate of 0.05, a later analysis linked under 20,000 TCR beta sequences to specific HLA alleles. A cluster of highly shared sequence variants was judged likely to represent a technical artifact of the sequencing pipeline. For the cohort, immune exposure information was limited to CMV serostatus. The classifier was reported to diagnose cytomegalovirus status with high specificity and sensitivity in both the original cohort and the validation cohort. According to a later analysis, TCR association rates differed among HLA loci, with DRB1 alleles showing the most associated TCRs and HLA-C alleles showing the fewest. The authors suggested that the approach could potentially be extended to other disease states and immunological phenotypes. Several of the top co-occurrence clusters appeared to be linked to parvovirus B19, influenza, CMV and Epstein-Barr virus, according to a later analysis. Some IMGT-functional V segments, including TRBV6-2 and TRBV6-3, could not be distinguished by the 87-base-pair reads and were therefore excluded. A few of the identified cytomegalovirus-associated TCR beta chains were confirmed in vitro to be specific for cytomegalovirus antigens. Correlated functional status among segregating V segments might be attributable to linkage disequilibrium, but an unknown experimental factor could not be ruled out. Roughly uniform sequencing depth across donors was assumed in presence/absence analyses, although this assumption may not hold. Because counts were too low, roughly 17 rarely observed V segments, including chromosome 9 orphons, were left out of the earlier analysis of several hundred of the donors. Because some donors lacked HLA typing at each locus, the association tests relied only on the typed subset. A total of 150 to 200 TCR beta chains were listed by the study as associated with cytomegalovirus. When HLA alleles, especially DR and DQ, strongly co-occurred, attributing TCR associations to individual alleles was difficult. In a later analysis, HLA-associated TCR beta chains showed more clonal expansion and lower generation probabilities than non-associated chains that were equally common. According to a later genetic analysis, donors in an Asian-associated ancestry cluster had fewer N-insertions in productive TCRs than the roughly 700-donor mean. An earlier analysis of around 600 of the donors showed that most TCR beta V segments appeared in productive rearrangements either about 90% or about 30% of the time, which broadly matched IMGT annotations. A further reported finding was that TCR beta sequences accurately predicted the HLA-A and HLA-B alleles for most subjects in the first cohort.

Details on this clone: Its binding antigen is unknown. Base qualities were left out, and no much larger clone turns up one base away.

Sequenced sample: PBMCs. In this chain, TRBV27 is recombined with TRBJ2-2; TRBD2 is perhaps the D gene, given 7 matching bases. The sequence was obtained from a male donor in good health and CMV-seronegative. The CDR3 in this case is CASREELQGSGGELFF. The DNA sequence is given as TGTGCCAGCCGGGAGGAGCTCCAGGGGAGTGGCGGGGAGCTGTTTTTT.